The subject of this entry is one TCR beta chain. This sample was taken from a study of cytomegalovirus exposure and HLA in healthy donors. Germline V lookup: CDR1 LGHNA, CDR2 YNFKEQ. CDR3 length: 15 amino acids. Trimming removed 0 bases at V and 8 bases at J, with 14 bases between. With 60 Vbeta and 13 Jbeta primers, the PCR was carried out. Profiled with immunoSEQ multiplex PCR; TCRdb holds only in-frame clones, not every one. The sample has about 140,000 clones, about 75% seen once. The genes are TRBV4-2 and TRBJ2-1; D is unclear. The sequenced sample consisted of PBMCs. The source is a woman aged 25 to 39 in good health and CMV-seronegative. The CDR3 DNA reads TGTGCCAGCAGCCAAGATGGAAGGAGTAACCATGAGCAGTTCTTC. Amino acid sequence: CASSQDGRSNHEQFF.